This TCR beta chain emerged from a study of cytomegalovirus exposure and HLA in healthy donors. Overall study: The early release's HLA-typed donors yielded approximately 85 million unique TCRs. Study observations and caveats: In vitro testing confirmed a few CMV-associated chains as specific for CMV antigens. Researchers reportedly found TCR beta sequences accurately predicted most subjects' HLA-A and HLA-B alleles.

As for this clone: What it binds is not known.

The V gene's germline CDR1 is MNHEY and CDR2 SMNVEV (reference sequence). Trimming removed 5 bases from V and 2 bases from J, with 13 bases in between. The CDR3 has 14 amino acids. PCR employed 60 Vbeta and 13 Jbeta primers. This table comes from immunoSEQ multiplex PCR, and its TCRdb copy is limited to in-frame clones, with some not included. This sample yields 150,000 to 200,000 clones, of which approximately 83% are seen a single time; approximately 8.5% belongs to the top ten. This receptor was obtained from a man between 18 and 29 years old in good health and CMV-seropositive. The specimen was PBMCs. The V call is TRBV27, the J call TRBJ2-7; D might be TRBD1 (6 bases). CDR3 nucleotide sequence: TGTGCCAGCAGTCTTCTCGACAGGACCTACGAGCAGTACTTC. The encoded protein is CASSLLDRTYEQYF.